This is a list of T cell receptor beta chains from one sample in a study of blood T cell repertoires in COVID-19. Assay: immunoSEQ multiplex PCR; the TCRdb copy retains only in-frame clones and omits some. The table shows around 210,000 clones, with 80% to 90% occurring only once. Sequencing input: peripheral blood. Receptor source: a human donor in a cohort sampled during active COVID-19. Each CDR3 is given with its conserved first and last residue. Each record gives: clone size, J gene, D gene, V gene, CDR3 protein, CDR3 DNA. A D gene is named only where the DNA matches it firmly. Clone size is shown for a subset of rows, as once, few, many or a class of expanded clone.

abundance: .
j_gene: TRBJ2-5
d_gene: TRBD2
v_gene: TRBV27
CDR3aa: CASRLAGNQETQYF
CDR3nt: TGTGCCAGCAGACTAGCGGGGAACCAAGAGACCCAGTACTTC

abundance: .
j_gene: TRBJ2-2
d_gene: .
v_gene: TRBV2
CDR3aa: CASSEGEAGTGELFF
CDR3nt: TGTGCCAGCAGTGAAGGGGAGGCGGGGACCGGGGAGCTGTTTTTT

abundance: .
j_gene: TRBJ2-1
d_gene: TRBD2
v_gene: TRBV15
CDR3aa: CATSRSSAGNNEQFF
CDR3nt: TGTGCCACCAGCAGAAGTTCAGCGGGAAACAATGAGCAGTTCTTC

abundance: .
j_gene: TRBJ2-7
d_gene: TRBD2
v_gene: TRBV5-8
CDR3aa: CASSLKASGSYEQYF
CDR3nt: TGTGCCAGCAGCTTGAAGGCTAGCGGTTCCTACGAGCAGTACTTC

abundance: .
j_gene: TRBJ2-7
d_gene: TRBD2
v_gene: TRBV19
CDR3aa: CASSHSGTTRYEQYF
CDR3nt: TGTGCCAGTAGCCACTCCGGGACTACGCGGTACGAGCAGTACTTC

abundance: .
j_gene: TRBJ2-7
d_gene: .
v_gene: TRBV28
CDR3aa: CASSSAGGGTYEQYF
CDR3nt: TGTGCCAGCAGTTCAGCAGGGGGAGGAACCTACGAGCAGTACTTC

abundance: .
j_gene: TRBJ2-3
d_gene: .
v_gene: TRBV5-1
CDR3aa: CASSLARYHTDTQYF
CDR3nt: TGCGCCAGCAGCTTGGCTAGATACCATACAGATACGCAGTATTTT

abundance: .
j_gene: TRBJ2-7
d_gene: .
v_gene: TRBV2
CDR3aa: CASSGGLSGIYEQYF
CDR3nt: TGTGCCAGCAGCGGGGGGCTTTCCGGGATCTACGAGCAGTACTTC

abundance: .
j_gene: TRBJ1-6
d_gene: .
v_gene: TRBV9
CDR3aa: CASSVVSESAPLHF
CDR3nt: TGTGCCAGCAGCGTAGTATCGGAGAGTGCACCCCTCCACTTT

abundance: once
j_gene: TRBJ2-7
d_gene: TRBD1
v_gene: TRBV6-5
CDR3aa: CASSRGGTGRSEQYF
CDR3nt: TGTGCCAGCAGCCGTGGCGGGACAGGGCGGTCCGAGCAGTACTTC

abundance: .
j_gene: TRBJ2-3
d_gene: TRBD2
v_gene: TRBV28
CDR3aa: CASSFRGGGRVNTQYF
CDR3nt: TGTGCCAGCAGTTTTCGAGGGGGCGGGAGGGTTAATACGCAGTATTTT

abundance: .
j_gene: TRBJ1-2
d_gene: .
v_gene: TRBV7-6
CDR3aa: CASSLVQGADYGYTF
CDR3nt: TGTGCCAGCAGCTTAGTCCAGGGCGCTGACTATGGCTACACCTTC

abundance: .
j_gene: TRBJ2-3
d_gene: .
v_gene: TRBV19
CDR3aa: CASSRASTDTQYF
CDR3nt: TGTGCCAGTAGCAGGGCCAGCACAGATACGCAGTATTTT

abundance: once
j_gene: TRBJ1-5
d_gene: .
v_gene: TRBV27
CDR3aa: CASSPGGMSNQPQHF
CDR3nt: TGTGCCAGCAGCCCCGGGGGGATGAGCAATCAGCCCCAGCATTTT

abundance: .
j_gene: TRBJ2-2
d_gene: .
v_gene: TRBV24-1
CDR3aa: CATSDPRLPTGELFF
CDR3nt: TGTGCCACCAGTGATCCCAGACTGCCAACCGGGGAGCTGTTTTTT